This TCR beta chain was recorded in a study of T cells in Graves' hyperthyroidism and ophthalmopathy. Using RNA transcripts as the source, TCR beta CDR3 regions were amplified. During a first-round RT-PCR of the TCR CDR3, the HTBI primer set was used. TCRdb called the multiplex PCR reads again in MiXCR, with one record for every CDR3 protein. The sample holds roughly 420,000 distinct CDR3 sequences; 15% to 18% are singletons and the top ten take 13% to 15%. CDR1 is MNHEY and CDR2 is SVGEGT in the germline V gene. The CDR3 consists of 14 residues. On this clonotype itself: One junction end does not reproduce the germline sequence, and a read error may be involved.

The sequenced material came from blood. The gene calls are TRBV6-2 or TRBV6-3 and TRBJ2-4; D could derive from TRBD1 or TRBD2 (5 bases each). The sequence came from a young woman with Graves' hyperthyroidism. The CDR3 sequence: CASSYPGPNNIQYF. For the CDR3, the DNA is TGTGCCAGCAGTTACCCGGGGCCCAACAACATTCAGTACTTC.